Given below is one TCR beta chain in context. The specificity of this receptor is unknown. Per-base qualities were not stored, and no clone one base away is much larger. The sample comes from a study of cytomegalovirus exposure and HLA in healthy donors (dated by TCRdb to 2016 to 2017). Describing the broader study: The 550 to 750 repertoires of the first cohort and the 110 or so validation repertoires were produced on the same platform, according to a later analysis. The study aimed to test whether signatures of past pathogen exposure could be identified by cataloging public T cell receptors. A separate validation cohort of about 110 different subjects was used in addition to the 666-subject first cohort. To predict cytomegalovirus infection status, the study combined high-throughput TCR immunosequencing, statistical association of individual TCRs with disease status, and machine learning. General study outcomes and caveats: Of the cluster scores, 90% to 95% were above 0 in a later analysis, which found that TCRs clustered in the first cohort also tended to co-occur in the roughly 130 validation repertoires. The classifier was reported to diagnose cytomegalovirus status with high specificity and sensitivity in both the original and validation cohorts. In the study, 150 to 200 TCR beta chains were listed as associated with cytomegalovirus. According to the authors, the approach could potentially be generalized to other disease states and immunological phenotypes. Most TCR sequences were observed very rarely across donors, whereas some public TCRs were present in many individuals. Three of the identified cytomegalovirus-associated TCR beta chains were confirmed in vitro to be specific for cytomegalovirus antigens. A later analysis lacked HLA typing for the validation cohort, so it scored co-occurrence in that cohort across all 130 or so repertoires.

Unmatched junction bases come to 7, with V trimmed by 5 bases and J by 5 bases. The CDR3, from cysteine to phenylalanine, totals 14 residues. Only the CDR3 part of the read is kept: 42 bases, read in frame from the first base. CDR1 LNHNV and CDR2 YYDKDF are derived from the germline V gene (reference sequence). The donors were included in the validation cohort of 130 or so subjects, a group kept apart from the approximately 690-subject first cohort. The library was produced with the immunoSEQ multiplex PCR assay. In the source study's methods: A statistical classification framework was built to diagnose cytomegalovirus status from the catalog of TCR beta chain sequences. Drawn from immuneACCESS, this table holds only the in-frame rearrangements with V and J called that TCRdb kept. Clones are partly lost; checked studies trace under half to an unresolved V gene and leave the rest unexplained. That table supplies the V and J calls and clone size; D and trimming were determined from the DNA. This sample is represented by more than 140,000 clones; about 89% of them were singletons. About 3.5% of the sample rests with the top ten.

The sequenced sample was PBMCs. This chain joins TRBV15 to TRBJ2-5; the central 8 bases match TRBD1. The sequence derives from a woman aged 18 to 35 in good health and CMV-seropositive. CDR3 reads: CATSHSGGSETQYF. The nucleotides are TGTGCCACCAGCCACTCAGGGGGCTCGGAGACCCAGTACTTC.